This paragraph reports one T cell receptor (beta chain). This clone showed up just once. Its cognate antigen has yet to be identified. There are no base qualities to consult, and no much larger clone falls within one base. TCR CDR3 regions were amplified from genomic DNA by multiplex PCR using the deep immunoSEQ assay. Extracted genomic DNA from each cell subset was distributed evenly across all wells of several immunoSEQ 96-well plates, and each plate was treated as a replicate. Each replicate PCR for sorted subsets received approximately 220 ng genomic DNA, equal to about 30,000 T cell genomes. Purified libraries were quantified with a Qubit 3.0 fluorometer, sized on a Bioanalyzer 2100, and re-quantified with the KAPA Library Quantification kit. Each immunoSEQ 96-well plate was sequenced on its own single-read 150-cycle Illumina NextSeq 550 flow cell. In the authors' own workflow: Because only junctional sequences without quality scores were contained in the immunoSEQ output, filtering matching that applied to full-length reads could not be performed. To assign V/J genes and CDR3, sequences were annotated against IMGT germline references using PyIR, a Python wrapper for IgBLAST v1.9. Reads were filtered out if the reads had weak V/J assignments (E-value above 1e-6), no CDR3, stop codons, out-of-frame junctions, or ambiguous translated residues. V3J clonotypes were defined by identical inferred V gene, J gene, and CDR3 amino acid sequence. Percentage overlap between repertoires was calculated by dividing the number of shared unique clonotypes by the size of the smaller repertoire. Richness of each repertoire was evaluated using RTK rarefaction, the Chao1 estimator, and Recon v2.1 estimates of unobserved clonotypes. OLGA was used to compute generation probabilities for all TCRbeta clonotypes that the gDNA method yielded from several donors. This is the immuneACCESS table as TCRdb keeps it, with only in-frame sequences that have V and J called. A part of the clones is gone; compared with another copy, unresolved V genes explain less than half, and the rest is unexplained. D and trimming come from the DNA, and the V and J calls and clone size come from that table. This sample lists more than 550,000 clones; 80% to 95% were detected once. 34% of the sample is in the top ten clones.

Donors were healthy HIV-negative adults with no recently reported acute infections or vaccinations. All donors were Caucasian adults living in Nashville, Tennessee, USA. CD8 memory samples consisted of magnetically selected CD45RO+ cells combined with CCR7-negative CD45RA+ effector memory (TemRA) cells. After blood collection by leukapheresis, PBMCs were isolated using Ficoll-Histopaque density gradient centrifugation and then cryopreserved in the vapor phase of liquid nitrogen. Purity and quantity of every magnetically sorted T cell population were checked by analytical flow cytometry. Each sorted fraction had its genomic DNA isolated and then quantified by UV absorbance on a Nanodrop 2000c. These data are taken from a study of shared clonotypes between healthy human individuals (dated by TCRdb to the early 2020s). Background on the whole study: The cohort comprised a couple of women and a few men aged 18 to 49 years. Different laboratories and diverse techniques were used to prepare libraries and sequence TCR repertoires, to increase sequencing depth and limit assay-specific biases. To estimate repertoire size and how much clonotypes are shared between individuals, the study performed deep sequencing of blood TCR repertoires from about five healthy adults. For each donor, CD4 naive and CD4 memory were each given three plates, CD8 naive was given two plates, and CD8 memory was given one plate. Each donor's leukapheresis produced roughly between roughly 0.85 and 9.5 billion PBMCs. What the work shows at the level of the full study, not this receptor alone: Compared with non-shared clonotypes, the clonotypes found in all four sorted-subset donors had higher generation probabilities. Larger estimated clonotype richness was generally found for naive subsets than for memory subsets. The small number of donors limited the genetic and exposure-history diversity represented. About 5% of naive CD4, 3.5% of naive CD8, approximately 2.2% of memory CD4, and about 0.4% of memory CD8 clonotypes were shared across four donors. Sampling was limited to blood, and TCR repertoires in tissue likely differ from TCR repertoires in blood. Pairwise subsampling indicated that sequencing depth was expected to affect the degree of clonotype sharing among donors. Even with the large sequencing depth, rarefaction of the sorted-subset datasets indicated that sequencing was incomplete.

The sequenced material came from memory CD8+ T cells from PBMCs. The cell subset or site label, as the study defines it: CD45RO+ cells pooled with CCR7-negative TemRA cells. The TCR comes from a man between 18 and 29 years old in good health. Some clones in this sample may be carry-over from other donors' samples.

The DNA reads as follows: TGTGCCAGTAGTATGCGCCAGGGGGCTGGAAACACCATATATTTT. Translated, it gives CASSMRQGAGNTIYF. The sequence joins TRBV19 to TRBJ1-3, with 7 bases aligning to TRBD1. The CDR3 holds 15 amino acids from the cysteine to the phenylalanine. Of all the DNA, just the CDR3 is kept, 45 bases in frame from base 1. The junction shows trimming of 3 bases on V and 2 bases on J, and the gene matches do not reach 4 bases of it. CDR1 LNHDA and CDR2 SQIVND were looked up in the germline V gene (reference sequence). Outside the CDR3, residues come from the reference TRBV19 and TRBJ1-3 proteins, so the full variable domain is: DGGITQSPKYLFRKEGQNVTLSCEQNLNHDAMYWYRQDPGQGLRLIYYSQIVNDFQKGDIAEGYSVSREKKESFPLTVTSAQKNPTAFYLCASSMRQGAGNTIYFGEGSWLTVV.